This TCR beta chain was sequenced during a study of cytomegalovirus exposure and HLA in healthy donors (dated by TCRdb to about 2017). Broadly, across the study: According to an earlier analysis of several hundred of the donors, roughly 180 million T cells yielded roughly 110 million unique TCR beta sequences and approximately 300 Gb of sequence data. An early release that covered some 640 HLA-typed donors contained about 290 gigabases of sequencing data and 75 million to 100 million unique TCR sequences. Of the approximately 400 genotyped donors, less than 90% were placed in the genetic ancestry cluster associated with self-reported Caucasian donors. The study aimed to test whether signatures of past pathogen exposure could be identified by cataloging public T cell receptors. The T cell repertoires of 550 to 850 subjects were profiled by immunosequencing and related to cytomegalovirus serostatus. A separate validation cohort of about 110 different subjects was used in addition to the 666-subject first cohort. To predict cytomegalovirus infection status, the study combined high-throughput TCR immunosequencing, statistical association of individual TCRs with disease status, and machine learning. A later analysis re-examined previously published TCR beta repertoires from roughly 720 donors and added high-resolution HLA genotyping to investigate patterns of TCR occurrence. In the later analysis, no new phenotypic data were used to find candidate immune exposures; instead, reliance was placed on TCR beta sequences and their occurrence across donors. In an earlier analysis of a few hundred of the donors, high-throughput TCR beta sequencing was used to judge whether each TCR beta V gene segment behaved as functional or pseudogenic. Alongside the repertoire data, information on donor age, sex, ethnicity and CMV serostatus was compiled. In a later genetic analysis, genome-wide SNP genotypes for about 55% of the 666 donors were used, and that subset was treated as a discovery cohort. All discovery cohort repertoires had been generated on a single sequencing platform. HLA typing covered class I and class II loci at four-digit resolution. Typing coverage differed by locus: A, B, C, DRB1 and DQB1 were typed in roughly 620-630 donors, DQA1 in about 510, DPA1 in 600 to 610, and DPB1 in 450 to 480. A few DR-DQ haplotypes were treated as single units for association and clustering because of strong linkage in the cohort. On average, about 200,000 unique TCR beta nucleotide sequences were sequenced per donor among about 400 genotyped donors of the cohort, with roughly a sixth of those sequences being non-productive.

Spanning cysteine to phenylalanine, the CDR3 consists of 15 amino acids. Only the CDR3 portion is preserved as DNA: 45 bases, with reading frame beginning at the first base. The germline V gene (reference sequence) sets CDR1 to MNHEY and CDR2 to SMNVEV. The trim is 4 bases for V and 6 bases for J, with a gap of 16 bases between the germline ends. Receptor amplification or capture employed the immunoSEQ multiplex PCR assay. The multiplex PCR relied on a mix of 60 forward primers for TCR Vbeta segments and 13 reverse primers for TCR Jbeta segments. Amplification of the CDR3 region of rearranged TCR beta genes was performed with a multiplex PCR assay on genomic DNA. Amplified TCR beta libraries were sequenced as 87-base-pair reads on the Illumina HiSeq System. As for the original processing: A later analysis counted tens of millions of unique TCR beta chains across the 600 to 850 repertoires, and about 10 million of these chains were shared by at least two donors. Raw reads were error-corrected and collapsed into unique sequences with a nearest-neighbor algorithm that merged closely related sequences to remove PCR and sequencing errors. To assign V, D and J gene segments, CDR3 sequences were aligned to IMGT reference sequences. Each retained sequence needed at least a six-nucleotide match to both a V gene segment and a J gene segment. Rearrangements were classified as productive when the CDR3 lacked stop codons and remained in frame with V and J, and all other rearrangements were classified as non-productive. Following IMGT convention, CDR3 was defined as the stretch from the second conserved V-encoded cysteine to the conserved J-encoded phenylalanine. Sequences without an unambiguous match to a single V gene segment were excluded from the earlier analysis of almost 600 of the donors. In an earlier analysis of roughly 500 of the donors, V segments were called functional above 56.7% productive rearrangements and were called segregating when the between-donor standard deviation exceeded 5%. A statistical classification framework was built to diagnose cytomegalovirus status from the catalog of TCR beta chain sequences. A later analysis assigned V and J genes by comparing TCR nucleotide sequences with IMGT/GENE-DB human TR gene sequences. A later analysis assigned CDR3 sequences and most-parsimonious VDJ recombination scenarios with the TCRdist pipeline. In a later analysis, each TCR beta chain was defined by its CDR3 amino acid sequence together with its V-gene family, and reads lacking a unique V-gene family were excluded. A later analysis removed several hundred highly shared, low-generation-probability nucleotide sequences to deal with suspected cross-contamination and a sequencing artifact. In a later analysis, a clonal expansion index was calculated for each public chain from normalized within-repertoire ranks of inferred template counts. A later analysis computed generation probabilities with a VDJ recombination model fitted to out-of-frame rearrangements, and checked the results against IGoR. A later analysis scored TCR-TCR, TCR-HLA and TCR-CMV co-occurrence with hypergeometric tests, applying a repertoire-size bias correction to TCR pairs. False discovery rates were estimated in a later analysis by permuting HLA or CMV assignments 20 times. In a later analysis, co-occurring TCRs were grouped using DBSCAN, with TCRdist sequence similarity added in when clustering inside HLA-allele-positive subsets. Repertoires with fewer than 30,000 or more than 120,000 public chains, plus five repertoires with anomalous nucleotide sharing, were excluded from co-occurrence clustering. This immuneACCESS table, as held by TCRdb, lists in-frame sequences with V and J called but not all clones. Of the missing ones, under half trace to an unresolved V gene in checked studies; the others have no known cause. V and J calls and clone size are those listed in that table; D and trimming were worked out from the DNA. This sample has some 150,000 clones in its table, and around 76% of those were observed once. About 1.3% of the sample goes to the ten largest clones.

For this clone: Its binding antigen is unknown. The record has no base qualities; no much larger clone is one base away.

In total, fewer than 750 healthy bone marrow donors made up the cohort. At the time of sampling, all cohort members were nominally healthy, though unrecorded immune exposures were likely present. The donor was CMV seronegative and belonged to the group of more than 300 seronegative cohort members. Every donor gave a peripheral blood sample, and the peripheral blood mononuclear cells from that sample were used for TCR beta sequencing. The Qiagen DNeasy Blood Extraction Kit was used to extract genomic DNA from the blood cell samples. What the authors observed across the whole study: In vitro tests confirmed that a few of the cytomegalovirus-associated TCR beta chains recognize cytomegalovirus antigens. In a later analysis, HLA-associated TCR beta chains were found to be more clonally expanded and to have lower generation probabilities than equally common non-associated chains. Because HLA typing was unavailable for some donors at each locus, only the typed subset was used in association tests. The classifier was reported to diagnose cytomegalovirus status with high specificity and sensitivity in both the original and validation cohorts. Specific HLA alleles were associated with 15,000 to 20,000 TCR beta sequences at a false discovery rate of 0.05 in a later analysis. Some 16 rarely observed V segments, including chromosome 9 orphons, were excluded from the earlier analysis of almost 600 of the donors because counts were too low. According to a later analysis, most CMV-associated TCR beta chains appeared to be HLA-restricted, and the HLA associations seemed to be driven largely by CMV exposure. In the study, about 150 TCR beta chains were listed as associated with cytomegalovirus. The 87-base-pair reads could not distinguish some IMGT-functional V segments, including TRBV6-2 and TRBV6-3, so those segments were excluded. When HLA alleles, especially DR and DQ, strongly co-occurred, TCR associations were difficult to assign to individual alleles. According to a later analysis, parvovirus B19, influenza, CMV and Epstein-Barr virus appeared linked to several top co-occurrence clusters. In an earlier analysis of a few hundred of the donors, most TCR beta V segments were observed in productive rearrangements about 87% or about 30% of the time, broadly matching IMGT annotations. An association between a missense DCLRE1C variant and V-gene and J-gene trimming of TCR beta chains was found in a later genetic analysis and replicated in an independent cohort. A later analysis found that TCR association rates varied across HLA loci, with DRB1 alleles showing the most associated TCRs and HLA-C alleles the fewest. Correlated functional status among segregating V segments might be attributable to linkage disequilibrium, but an unknown experimental factor could not be ruled out. In a later genetic analysis, fewer N-insertions in productive TCRs were reported among donors in an Asian-associated ancestry cluster than the approximately 630-donor mean. According to the authors, the approach could potentially be generalized to other disease states and immunological phenotypes. Only TCR beta chains were sequenced in this cohort, and the absence of alpha or paired-chain data limited detectable features. A cluster of highly shared sequence variants was judged likely to represent a technical artifact of the sequencing pipeline. A further reported finding was that TCR beta sequences accurately predicted the HLA-A and HLA-B alleles for most subjects in the first cohort. The presence/absence analyses assumed that sequencing depth was roughly uniform across donors, and that assumption may not be true. The only immune exposure information available for the cohort was CMV serostatus. Most TCR sequences were observed very rarely across donors, whereas some public TCRs were present in many individuals.

The sample was PBMCs. The chain was built from TRBV27 and TRBJ2-1; the D gene is perhaps TRBD1, from 5 matching bases. The source of this sequence is a man aged 55-75 years in good health and CMV-seronegative. For the CDR3, the sequence is CASSSGWLTRNEQFF. The DNA sequence reads TGTGCCAGCAGTTCAGGGTGGCTAACCCGCAATGAGCAGTTCTTC.